Given below is one T cell receptor beta chain in context. Germline trimming cut 10 bases from V and 8 bases from J; bases unmatched to any gene: 11. Germline assignment: CDR1 KGHDR and CDR2 SFDVKD. The CDR3 is 15 residues long. This record comes from a study of blood T cell repertoires in COVID-19. Study-level information: The origin of the acute and convalescent COVID-19 samples was the United States, Italy and Spain. Sources were T cells, B-cell-depleted T cells, or PBMCs; the material itself was cDNA or gDNA.

Per the original data handling: Quantification of nucleated cells was approximated via reference gene primer amplification. The data were produced by immunoSEQ multiplex PCR, yet TCRdb's version contains in-frame clones alone and is incomplete. The V and J calls and clone size come from that table; D and trimming were worked out from the DNA. The sample has around 88,000 clones, 90% seen once. The receptor comes from a man between 60 and 70 years old with acute or convalescent COVID-19. Sequencing was carried out using peripheral blood. V and J are TRBV24-1 and TRBJ2-1, with 12 bases lining up with TRBD1. CDR3 in amino acids: CATASGQGAWDEQFF. As DNA, the CDR3 is TGTGCCACTGCCTCGGGACAGGGGGCTTGGGATGAGCAGTTCTTC.